This section outlines one T cell receptor beta chain sequence together with its context. The target antigen is unknown. The ends lost 3 bases at V and 2 bases at J; junction bases unmatched: 8. The CDR3 extends over 16 amino acids. The V gene's germline CDR1 is LGHDT and CDR2 YNNKEL (reference sequence). This specimen comes from a study of T cell responses to AZD1222 COVID-19 vaccine. Study observations and caveats: Reports say nearly half of spike-specific TCRs go after unmutated variant regions. The study identified only five to seven AZD1222 recipients as seropositive at baseline.

Assay used: immunoSEQ multiplex PCR; TCRdb lists only in-frame clones, some missing. The repertoire holds about 88,000 clones, with 70% to 90% as singletons. This sequence joins TRBV3-1 (or the pseudogene TRBV3-2) and TRBJ1-2; 8 bases align to TRBD1. The receptor's source is an adult in good health. The sample was peripheral blood, taken on day 0 of AZD1222 vaccination. The CDR3 protein is CASSQGYRDRNYGYTF. In nucleotides, the CDR3 is TGTGCCAGCAGCCAGGGATACCGGGACAGGAACTATGGCTACACCTTC.